This T cell receptor (beta chain) appears in the sequencing data of a study of metastatic and nonmetastatic thyroid tumors. Germline V gene sequence: CDR1 SGDLS, CDR2 YYNGEE. CDR3 length: 17 amino acids. The V segment lost 3 bases and the J segment 0 bases; nucleotides outside the gene matches: 9. TCRdb reassembled clones from the PCR reads with MiXCR. The table includes several thousand clones, around 35% detected once. As regards this clone: Its antigen remains unknown.

Whole-study findings and limits: The study reportedly found significantly higher TCR beta diversity in malignant thyroid tumors than benign nodules, in blood and tumor.

All patients were treatment-naive before thyroid surgery. The receptor was derived from a female donor with papillary thyroid cancer or a benign thyroid nodule (not recorded which). Some clones in this sample may be carry-over from other donors' samples. Specimen: adjacent normal tissue. The chain carries TRBV9 and TRBJ1-3, with TRBD1 matching over 7 bases. The CDR3 DNA follows: TGTGCCAGCAGCGGGGATGGACAGGTTTACTCTGGAAACACCATATATTTT. It codes for CASSGDGQVYSGNTIYF.